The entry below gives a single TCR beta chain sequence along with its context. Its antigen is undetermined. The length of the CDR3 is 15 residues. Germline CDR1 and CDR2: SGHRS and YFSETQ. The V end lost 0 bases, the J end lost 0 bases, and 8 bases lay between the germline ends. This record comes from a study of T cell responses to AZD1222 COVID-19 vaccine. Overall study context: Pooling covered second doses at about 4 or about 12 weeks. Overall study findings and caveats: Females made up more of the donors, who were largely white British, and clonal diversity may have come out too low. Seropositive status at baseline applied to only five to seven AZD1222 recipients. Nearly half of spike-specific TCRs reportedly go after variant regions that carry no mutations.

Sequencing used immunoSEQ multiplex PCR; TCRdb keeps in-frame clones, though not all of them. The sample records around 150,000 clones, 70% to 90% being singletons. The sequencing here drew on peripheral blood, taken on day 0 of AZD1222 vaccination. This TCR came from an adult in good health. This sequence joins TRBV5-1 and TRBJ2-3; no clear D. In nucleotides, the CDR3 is TGCGCCAGCAGCTTGGTGGACCCTAGCACAGATACGCAGTATTTT. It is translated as CASSLVDPSTDTQYF.